This TCR beta chain came from a study of cytomegalovirus exposure and HLA in healthy donors. Points from the study as a whole: Listed as cytomegalovirus-associated were 170 or so TCR beta chains.

Germline lookup yields CDR1 SQVTM and CDR2 ANQGSEA. The CDR3 extends over 13 amino acids. V dropped 4 bases and J dropped 7; count of bases not matched to a gene: 9. Comments on this clone: What it recognizes is unknown.

Data came from immunoSEQ multiplex PCR; TCRdb stores just in-frame clones and leaves some out. The sample consists of under 300,000 clones, 80% to 90% of them appearing once. The sample consisted of PBMCs. This TCR derives from a young woman in good health and CMV-seronegative. V gene TRBV29-1 combines with J gene TRBJ2-7; 8 positions match TRBD1. The CDR3 protein is CSVGSGGFGEQYF. In DNA, the CDR3 is TGCAGCGTTGGCTCAGGGGGCTTTGGGGAGCAGTACTTC.